The 4 T cell receptor beta chains reported below all come from one sample, sequenced in a study of glioma-infiltrating T cells. Using RNA template, CDR3s of TCR alpha and beta were amplified with iRepertoire arm-PCR. MiXCR was run by TCRdb on the multiplex PCR reads, yielding one entry per CDR3 protein. This table holds under 200,000 distinct CDR3 sequences, under 55% found once. The sequenced sample was glioma tissue, nonneoplastic brain tissue, or PBMCs (not recorded which). The receptors derive from a human donor with low-grade glioma or glioblastoma, undergoing nonglioma brain surgery, or in good health (not recorded which).

The CDR3 DNA follows: TGTGCCAGCTCTCCGGGTGAGACGAATGAGCAGTTCTTC. The encoded protein is CASSPGETNEQFF. The chain employs TRBV11-3 and TRBJ2-1; D remains unclear. CDR1 is SGHNT and CDR2 is YENEEA in the germline V gene. Trimming removed 8 bases from V and 7 bases from J, with 15 bases in between. The CDR3 spans 13 residues.

The rearrangement links TRBV2 to TRBJ2-5; no firm D call. V lost 10 bases to trimming and J lost 0 bases, with 6 bases between them. This CDR3 has 11 residues. CDR1 is SNHLY and CDR2 is FYNNEI in the germline V gene. CDR3 nucleotide sequence: TGTGCCACATGGTACCAAGAGACCCAGTACTTC. The encoded protein is CATWYQETQYF.

In regard to this clonotype: Given a much more abundant clone one base away, this may be a read error. The chain recombines TRBV20-1 with TRBJ2-7; the D is unclear. V lost 0 bases and J 6 bases, leaving 15 bases between the germline ends. There are 14 residues in the CDR3. Germline CDR1 DFQATT, CDR2 SNEGSKA (reference sequence). DNA of the CDR3: TGCAGTGCTAGAGATCTCGAGACCCTACGCGAGCAGTACTTC. This sequence encodes CSARDLETLREQYF.

For the CDR3, the DNA is TGTGCCAGCAGCGTAAAGGGGATGGATTCACCCCTCCACTTT. It yields the protein CASSVKGMDSPLHF. The rearrangement joins TRBV9 to TRBJ1-6; D possibly corresponds to TRBD1 (5 bases). Trimming removed 1 base at V and 8 bases at J, with 10 bases between. Germline V gene sequence: CDR1 SGDLS, CDR2 YYNGEE. The CDR3 loop spans 14 amino acids.